These T cell receptor beta chains were read from a single sample in a study of cytomegalovirus exposure and HLA in healthy donors. Repertoires were generated with immunoSEQ multiplex PCR, while TCRdb's copy carries only in-frame clones and drops some. The sample carries 90,000 to 110,000 clones, roughly 67% recorded once. Material: PBMCs. The receptor source for this set is a middle-aged man in good health and CMV-seronegative. Both conserved end residues are part of each CDR3. Fields, in order: clone size, V gene, J gene, D gene, CDR3 protein, CDR3 DNA. D genes are given only for firm matches. Only part of the rows carry a size: once, few, many, or a class if the clone is expanded.

>NA|TRBV15|TRBJ1-5|NA
CATSRAPGQPQHF
TGTGCCACCAGCAGAGCTCCAGGCCAGCCCCAGCATTTT
>NA|TRBV11-2|TRBJ2-2|NA
CASSLGAATGELFF
TGTGCCAGCAGCTTAGGAGCGGCCACCGGGGAGCTGTTTTTT
>NA|TRBV19|TRBJ1-5|NA
CASNLSNQPQHF
TGTGCCAGTAATCTTAGCAATCAGCCCCAGCATTTT
>NA|TRBV6-5|TRBJ1-2|TRBD1
CASSKTGGFSYGYTF
TGTGCCAGCAGTAAAACAGGGGGCTTCAGCTATGGCTACACCTTC
>NA|TRBV19|TRBJ1-5|TRBD1
CASSIGQGRYSQPQHF
TGTGCCAGTAGTATCGGACAGGGGCGATACTCTCAGCCCCAGCATTTT
>NA|TRBV19|TRBJ1-6|TRBD1
CASSPGTGNSPLHF
TGTGCCAGTAGTCCCGGGACAGGGAATTCACCCCTCCACTTT
>NA|TRBV7-9|TRBJ1-2|NA
CASTRAGSYGYTF
TGTGCCAGCACGAGAGCGGGGTCCTATGGCTACACCTTC
>NA|TRBV28|TRBJ2-2|NA
CASSPSPMFAGELFF
TGTGCCAGCAGCCCATCCCCCATGTTTGCCGGGGAGCTGTTTTTT
>few|TRBV7-2|TRBJ2-7|TRBD1
CASSGRTGSSYEQYF
TGTGCCAGCAGCGGCCGGACAGGGAGTTCCTACGAGCAGTACTTC
>NA|TRBV25-1|TRBJ2-3|NA
CASSEGHLRMDTQYF
TGTGCCAGCAGTGAAGGGCATCTCCGCATGGATACGCAGTATTTT
>NA|TRBV4-3|TRBJ1-1|TRBD1
CASSQRGGLNTEAFF
TGCGCCAGCAGCCAGCGAGGGGGCCTGAACACTGAAGCTTTCTTT
>NA|TRBV7-9|TRBJ1-4|TRBD1
CASSLTGTNEKLFF
TGTGCCAGCAGCTTGACAGGGACTAATGAAAAACTGTTTTTT
>NA|TRBV29-1|TRBJ1-1|NA
CSVEDLEATEAFF
TGCAGCGTTGAAGATCTAGAGGCCACTGAAGCTTTCTTT
>NA|TRBV29-1|TRBJ1-2|NA
CSVARAGEGYTF
TGCAGCGTTGCCAGGGCGGGAGAGGGCTACACCTTC
>NA|TRBV6-4|TRBJ1-2|TRBD1
CASSDSGDRGIGGYPF
TGTGCCAGCAGTGACTCGGGAGACAGGGGGATTGGAGGCTACCCCTTC
>few|TRBV7-9|TRBJ1-1|TRBD1
CASSYWTGGLNTEAFF
TGTGCCAGCAGCTACTGGACAGGGGGGCTAAACACTGAAGCTTTCTTT
>NA|TRBV30|TRBJ2-7|TRBD1
CAWGNRGLNEQYF
TGTGCCTGGGGTAACAGGGGGCTTAACGAGCAGTACTTC
>few|TRBV19|TRBJ2-1|TRBD2
CASSIGTSGFAGEQFF
TGTGCCAGTAGTATAGGGACTAGCGGCTTCGCTGGAGAGCAGTTCTTC
>few|TRBV6-1|TRBJ2-2|NA
CASSEELRVHTGELFF
TGTGCCAGCAGTGAAGAACTCAGGGTTCACACCGGGGAGCTGTTTTTT
>NA|TRBV6-6|TRBJ2-1|TRBD1
CASSYSSDRGDEQFF
TGTGCCAGCAGTTACTCGAGTGACAGGGGGGACGAGCAGTTCTTC
>NA|TRBV6-5|TRBJ2-1|TRBD2
CASSSLAGGYNEQFF
TGTGCCAGCAGCTCCCTAGCGGGGGGGTACAATGAGCAGTTCTTC
>NA|TRBV7-8|TRBJ2-3|TRBD1
CASSLVPGGRGDTQYF
TGTGCCAGCAGCTTAGTGCCAGGGGGTCGTGGAGATACGCAGTATTTT
>few|TRBV10-3|TRBJ2-7|NA
CAISESIVYEQYF
TGTGCCATCAGTGAGTCGATAGTTTACGAGCAGTACTTC
>few|TRBV5-6|TRBJ1-6|NA
CASSLIGDRYRNSPLHF
TGTGCCAGCAGCTTGATTGGAGACAGGTATCGGAATTCACCCCTCCACTTT